This TCR beta chain comes out of a study of early T cells in non-severe SARS-CoV-2 infection. Turning to the study itself: Bulk RNA taken from unsorted whole blood was sequenced, leaving chains unpaired. Study outcomes and limitations: There was a bias toward anti-spike CD8 responses in VDJdb matching, which missed private and CD4 specificities.

Each single cDNA molecule received a unique molecular identifier. TCRdb processed the 5' RACE reads anew with MiXCR; each CDR3 protein has one entry. Here the sample spans fewer than 75,000 distinct CDR3 sequences, about 19% being singletons. This clonotype was detected ten times or more. Its antigen remains unidentified. The sequencing used whole blood, collected at baseline. The TCR was taken from an adult who was a healthcare worker with PCR-confirmed SARS-CoV-2 infection or an uninfected control (not recorded which).

The CDR3, as DNA: TGTGCCAGCAGCTTAGCGATGAACACTGAAGCTTTCTTT. Its protein is CASSLAMNTEAFF. This rearrangement joins TRBV7-9 to TRBJ1-1; no clear D gene. The CDR3 extends over 13 amino acids. Trimming took off 0 bases at V and 0 bases at J, with 2 bases between the two ends. Germline lookup yields CDR1 SEHNR and CDR2 FQNEAQ (reference sequence).